The clone carrying this T cell receptor (beta chain) was seen at least ten times. Its antigen is currently unknown. V was trimmed by 0 bases and J by 0 bases, leaving 16 bases between them. CDR1 SQVTM and CDR2 ANQGSEA come from the germline V gene. The CDR3 is 17 amino acids. This record comes from a study of CD8 T cells in ankylosing spondylitis. Study-wide points: One TCR beta motif, made up of about 8 highly homologous variants, appeared characteristic of ankylosing spondylitis blood.

TCRdb reprocessed the 5' RACE reads via MiXCR and lists one record per CDR3 protein. This sample has 220,000 or so distinct CDR3 sequences, with roughly 10% found just once. What was sequenced was blood, either unsorted or a sorted T cell fraction (not recorded which). The receptor was isolated from a male donor with ankylosing spondylitis or in good health (not recorded which). The rearrangement uses TRBV29-1 and TRBJ2-3, with D hard to call. The CDR3 reads CSVEDPRSRDSTDTQYF. The CDR3 bases are TGCAGCGTTGAAGATCCACGGTCCAGAGATAGCACAGATACGCAGTATTTT.